Listed below are T cell receptor beta chains from one sample, sequenced in a study of blood T cell repertoires in COVID-19. Repertoires were generated with immunoSEQ multiplex PCR, while TCRdb's copy carries only in-frame clones and drops some. The sample includes over 100,000 clones, roughly three quarters of them seen just once. Sequenced sample: peripheral blood. All receptors derive from a woman aged 70 to 79 with acute or convalescent COVID-19. The CDR3 runs from the conserved cysteine through the conserved F or W. The D gene is left open where the match is weak. Expanded clones get a size class; other rows say once, few or many, or leave the size out.

>.|TRBJ1-6|.|TRBV9
TGTGCCAGCAGCCCGCGGGAGGCTTCACCCCTCCACTTT
CASSPREASPLHF
>few|TRBJ2-2|.|TRBV5-1
TGCGCCAGCAGCTCGGGGGGCCCCGGGGAGCTGTTTTTT
CASSSGGPGELFF
>.|TRBJ1-6|TRBD1|TRBV25-1
TGTGCCAGCACGTACTCGAGGGGGCCTAATTCACCCCTCCACTTT
CASTYSRGPNSPLHF
>.|TRBJ2-7|.|TRBV6-2/TRBV6-3
TGTGCCAGCAGCCTCTTCGTCCCGGGGGTCTACGAGCAGTACTTC
CASSLFVPGVYEQYF
>.|TRBJ2-3|.|TRBV3-1/TRBV3-2
TGTGCCAGCAGCCAAGGGGGGCAGCCCACAGATACGCAGTATTTT
CASSQGGQPTDTQYF
>.|TRBJ2-2|TRBD2|TRBV5-4
TGTGCCAGCAGCTTGAGAGCGGGGGGGCTCACCGGGGAGCTGTTTTTT
CASSLRAGGLTGELFF
>.|TRBJ1-1|.|TRBV10-3
TGTGCCATCAGGGACAGTTCGGACACTGAAGCTTTCTTT
CAIRDSSDTEAFF
>few|TRBJ2-2|.|TRBV6-1
TGTGCCAGCAGTGAATTTGGAGGGAACACCGGGGAGCTGTTTTTT
CASSEFGGNTGELFF
>few|TRBJ1-3|.|TRBV30
TGTGCCTGGACGGGGTTCTCTGGAAACACCATATATTTT
CAWTGFSGNTIYF
>few|TRBJ2-7|TRBD2|TRBV9
TGTGCCAGCAGCGTAGTTTCCCCAGGTCGAGCGGGAGAATACGAGCAGTACTTC
CASSVVSPGRAGEYEQYF
>.|TRBJ1-1|.|TRBV5-1
TGCGCCAGCAGCTTGTCTCGGACAGCGAACACTGAAGCTTTCTTT
CASSLSRTANTEAFF
>.|TRBJ1-2|.|TRBV27
TGTGCCAGCAGTCCGTCCCTACGAGGATCGGCCGGCTACACCTTC
CASSPSLRGSAGYTF
>few|TRBJ2-2|TRBD2|TRBV7-2
TGTGCCAGCAGCTTAGCGGCGGGGGGGAACGGGGAGCTGTTTTTT
CASSLAAGGNGELFF
>few|TRBJ2-7|.|TRBV12-3/TRBV12-4
TGTGCCAGCAGTCTATATCCCTCCTACGAGCAGTACTTC
CASSLYPSYEQYF
>.|TRBJ2-1|.|TRBV4-3
TGCGCCAGCAGCCAAGATACCCAGGGCTCCTACAATGAGCAGTTCTTC
CASSQDTQGSYNEQFF
>.|TRBJ1-6|.|TRBV3-1/TRBV3-2
TGTGCCAGCAGCCAGGGGCAGCCAAATTCACCCCTCCACTTT
CASSQGQPNSPLHF
>.|TRBJ1-1|.|TRBV7-2
TGTGCCAGCAGCTGGGAGGGGAAAGCTTTCTTT
CASSWEGKAFF
>.|TRBJ2-2|TRBD2|TRBV27
TGTGCCAGCAGAGGTCTAGCGGGCCACCAGTACACCGGGGAGCTGTTTTTT
CASRGLAGHQYTGELFF
>.|TRBJ1-4|.|TRBV14
TGTGCCAGCAGCCCTCGGCAGGGTATGAGAGAAAAACTGTTTTTT
CASSPRQGMREKLFF
>.|TRBJ1-5|TRBD1|TRBV4-1
TGCGCCAGCAGCCAAATGGACAGGGCCAATCAGCCCCAGCATTTT
CASSQMDRANQPQHF
>.|TRBJ1-1|.|TRBV29-1
TGCAGCGGCCGAGGGCTGAACACTGAAGCTTTCTTT
CSGRGLNTEAFF
>.|TRBJ1-5|.|TRBV15
TGTGCCACCAGCAGGACTGGGGGGGCGGGAGGAGGCAATCAGCCCCAGCATTTT
CATSRTGGAGGGNQPQHF
>many|TRBJ2-7|TRBD1|TRBV6-2/TRBV6-3
TGTGCCAGCAGTTTTGGGACAGAGTCCTACGAGCAGTACTTC
CASSFGTESYEQYF
>.|TRBJ1-2|.|TRBV5-1
TGCGCCAGCAGCTTGGCCCCAGGGGAGTCCGGCTACACCTTC
CASSLAPGESGYTF
>.|TRBJ2-1|TRBD1|TRBV5-1
TGCGCCAGCAGCCCCTACCCGAGACAGGGGGCAAGCGATGAGCAGTTCTTC
CASSPYPRQGASDEQFF
>.|TRBJ2-5|.|TRBV27
TGTGCCAGCAGGGACAGTTCCCAAGAGACCCAGTACTTC
CASRDSSQETQYF
>.|TRBJ1-1|.|TRBV5-1
TGCGCCAGCAGCTTGGTGTCAGGGAACCGGTGGACTGAAGCTTTCTTT
CASSLVSGNRWTEAFF
>.|TRBJ2-2|TRBD1|TRBV5-1
TGCGCCAGCAGCTGGACCGGGACAGAATCCACCGGGGAGCTGTTTTTT
CASSWTGTESTGELFF
>.|TRBJ2-7|.|TRBV6-6
TGTGCCAGCAATAAGGACATACTCTACGAGCAGTACTTC
CASNKDILYEQYF
>once|TRBJ2-5|TRBD1|TRBV3-1/TRBV3-2
TGTGCCAGCAGCCTTATGGACAGGGACGAGACCCAGTACTTC
CASSLMDRDETQYF
>.|TRBJ2-5|.|TRBV27
TGTGCCACCAAGCAGGAAAGAGGACTAATCGAGACCCAGTACTTC
CATKQERGLIETQYF
>few|TRBJ1-3|.|TRBV7-9
TGTGCCACCGAGGCGGAGGGATTCTCTGGAAACACCATATATTTT
CATEAEGFSGNTIYF
>many|TRBJ1-2|TRBD1|TRBV7-9
TGTGCCAGCAGCCCGCTGACAGGGGCATATGAGTATGGCTACACCTTC
CASSPLTGAYEYGYTF
>.|TRBJ1-2|TRBD1|TRBV7-8
TGTGCCAGCAGCTGGACAGGGAATGGCTACACCTTC
CASSWTGNGYTF
>.|TRBJ2-3|TRBD2|TRBV5-1
TGCGCCAGCACCGGGGGGGGAAGCACAGATACGCAGTATTTT
CASTGGGSTDTQYF
>few|TRBJ1-4|TRBD1|TRBV4-1
TGCGCCAGCAGGGTGGGGAACAGGGGGCTAGAAGAAAAACTGTTTTTT
CASRVGNRGLEEKLFF
>once|TRBJ2-1|TRBD1|TRBV11-3
TGTGCCAGCAGCTTTGGCACAGGGGGCCACAATGAGCAGTTCTTC
CASSFGTGGHNEQFF
>.|TRBJ2-1|TRBD2|TRBV6-5
TGTGCCAGCAGTTACGGATTAGCGGGAGGCTATGAGCAGTTCTTC
CASSYGLAGGYEQFF
>.|TRBJ2-1|TRBD1|TRBV24-1
TGTGCCACCGGGACAGGGAATTGGAATGAGCAGTTCTTC
CATGTGNWNEQFF